Below, one T cell receptor beta chain is given with its context. Its antigen remains unidentified. A clone one base away is much larger, so this may be a read error. This entry is derived from a study of T cell repertoires in cytomegalovirus infection. Whole-study context: Newly reported HLA-C-restricted and thoroughly characterized HLA-B-restricted CMV epitopes were employed.

With V trimmed by 1 base and J by 6 bases, 3 bases remained unmatched. Per germline, CDR1 SGHTA and CDR2 FQGNSA. This CDR3 is built from 15 residues. One entry per CDR3 protein results from TCRdb running MiXCR on the reads. The data show roughly 920,000 distinct CDR3 sequences, 30% to 40% seen once. The source is a human donor in good health (CMV status not recorded). Some clones in this sample may be carry-over from other donors' samples. The sample in question was cultured CD8+ T cells from PBMCs, obtained from culture after CMV antigen stimulation. V gene TRBV7-2 combines with J gene TRBJ2-1; the match to TRBD2 covers 10 bases. The CDR3 region is CASSLGTSGTNEQFF. The CDR3 coding sequence is TGTGCCAGCAGCTTAGGTACTAGCGGGACCAATGAGCAGTTCTTC.